One sample yielded the 25 T cell receptor beta chains listed below, sequenced in a study of blood T cells in healthy people across ages (dated by TCRdb to about 2015). Receptors were amplified or captured by 5' RACE. The instrument given in TCRdb is Illumina HiSeq 2500. A second PCR of 7 to 11 cycles was performed with a sample-barcoded 5' primer and a J-beta primer mix. TCRdb reworked the public reads: Q25 trimming with fastp, MiXCR clone assembly, productive beta chains retained. Rows matching on CDR3 protein sequence are summarized as one entry with the most common DNA and genes. Across this sample there are around 1.5 million distinct CDR3 sequences, with approximately 59% seen only once. Over 6.5% of the sample rests with the top ten. Material: blood. Receptors originate from a man aged 18 to 29 in good health.

This clonotype was recorded a few times. This chain uses TRBV29-1 with TRBJ2-5; D remains unclear. The CDR3 is made up of 14 amino acids. V was pared by 2 bases and J by 0 bases, with 10 bases between. Germline lookup yields CDR1 SQVTM and CDR2 ANQGSEA. This chain's CDR3 is CSVEPALYQETQYF. DNA of the CDR3: TGCAGCGTTGAACCCGCACTTTACCAAGAGACCCAGTACTTC.

This chain links TRBV5-4 with TRBJ1-2; possibly TRBD1 for D (5 bases). V was pared by 0 bases and J by 3 bases, with 12 bases between. The CDR3 totals 15 residues. Germline V gene lookup returns CDR1 SGHNT and CDR2 YYREEE (reference sequence). The CDR3 bases are TGTGCCAGCAGCTTGGCGTCGGGGGTCCACTATGGCTACACCTTC. This gives the protein CASSLASGVHYGYTF.

The chain carries TRBV4-3 and TRBJ2-2; D might be TRBD1 or TRBD2, each matching 5 bases. V was shortened by 3 bases and J by 5 bases, with 10 bases between the two germline ends. In germline, CDR1 is LGHNA, CDR2 YSLEER. There are 14 residues in the CDR3. This CDR3 is CASSQGRRTGELFF. For the CDR3, the DNA is TGCGCCAGCAGCCAGGGACGGAGAACCGGGGAGCTGTTTTTT.

This chain joins TRBV20-1 and TRBJ2-5; D assignment may be TRBD1 or TRBD2 (5 bases each). V lost 6 bases and J lost 11, with 16 bases in between. Germline V gene sequence: CDR1 DFQATT, CDR2 SNEGSKA (reference sequence). The CDR3 length is 11 residues. CDR3 DNA: TGCAGTGCCCCTTTGCTAGGGGAGCAGTACTTC. It yields the protein CSAPLLGEQYF.

This chain joins TRBV7-2 and TRBJ2-3; 9 positions agree with TRBD2. Germline V lookup: CDR1 SGHTA, CDR2 FQGNSA. The ends lost 5 bases at V and 2 bases at J; junction bases unmatched: 11. CDR3 length: 17 residues. The CDR3 nucleotides read TGTGCCAGCAGCCCCCGACCGGCGGGGGGGGTCACAGATACGCAGTATTTT. Residues: CASSPRPAGGVTDTQYF.

This clonotype has a handful of counts. This chain links TRBV20-1 with TRBJ2-7; weak D call: TRBD1 (6 bases). Trimming left V 1 base short and J 6 bases short, with 22 bases between. The CDR3 runs to 16 residues. Germline V gene lookup returns CDR1 DFQATT and CDR2 SNEGSKA (reference sequence). CDR3 loop: CSARVSPTSLTGEQYF. For the CDR3, the DNA is TGCAGTGCTAGAGTATCCCCGACAAGTCTGACAGGCGAGCAGTACTTC.

This chain connects TRBV20-1 to TRBJ2-1; TRBD2 matches at 7 bases. The length of the CDR3 is 15 residues. Germline lookup yields CDR1 DFQATT and CDR2 SNEGSKA (reference sequence). The V segment lost 6 bases and the J segment 1 base; nucleotides outside the gene matches: 9. CDR3 protein: CSAAGSQRSYNEQFF. The CDR3 DNA is TGCAGTGCAGCGGGGAGTCAGAGGTCCTACAATGAGCAGTTCTTC.

The V call is TRBV6-5, the J call TRBJ2-1, with no clear D. The CDR3 covers 13 residues. Trimming left V 5 bases short and J 14 bases short, with 19 bases between. Germline V lookup: CDR1 MNHEY, CDR2 SVGAGI. DNA of the CDR3: TGTGCCAGCAGTCCCCACCTAGACGCTGCAGAGTTCTTC. It yields the protein CASSPHLDAAEFF.

The chain is built from TRBV7-8 and TRBJ2-7; D call uncertain. The CDR3 spans 14 residues. Trimming removed 5 bases from V and 1 base from J, with 12 bases in between. The germline V gene encodes CDR1 SGHVS and CDR2 FQNEAQ. Here the CDR3 DNA reads TGTGCCAGCAGCATCCCAAAACAATCCTACGAGCAGTACTTC. This sequence encodes CASSIPKQSYEQYF.

Comment on this clonotype: One end of the junction varies from germline; a read error may be responsible. This chain connects TRBV4-1 to TRBJ2-7; D unclear. CDR1 and CDR2 from the germline V gene are MGHRA and YSYEKL. This CDR3 spans 15 amino acids. The CDR3 here is CASSPKTLSSDEQYF. The CDR3 bases are TGCGCCAGCAGCCCTAAGACACTCTCCTCCGACGAGCAGTACTTC.

This clonotype has a handful of counts. The chain recombines TRBV15 with TRBJ2-1; D ambiguous. CDR1 LNHNV and CDR2 YYDKDF come from the germline V gene (reference sequence). This CDR3 contains 14 residues. Deletions cut 9 bases from V and 0 bases from J, with 12 bases between. The DNA of the CDR3 is TGTGCCACGACCACAGAAAGCTCCTACAATGAGCAGTTCTTC. Encoded protein: CATTTESSYNEQFF. Using reference TRBV15 and TRBJ2-1 for the parts outside the CDR3, the full variable domain is DAMVIQNPRYQVTQFGKPVTLSCSQTLNHNVMYWYQQKSSQAPKLLFHYYDKDFNNEADTPDNFQSRRPNTSFCFLDIRSPGLGDTAMYLCATTTESSYNEQFFGPGTRLTVL.

V gene TRBV20-1 combines with J gene TRBJ2-6; D is perhaps TRBD2 (6 bases). The germline CDR1 and CDR2 sequences are DFQATT and SNEGSKA (reference sequence). V was pared by 0 bases and J by 2 bases, with 14 bases between. The CDR3 has 17 residues. CDR3 DNA: TGCAGTGCTAGAGATTTATATGGGGGGACTGGGGCCAACGTCCTGACTTTC. Its protein is CSARDLYGGTGANVLTF.

This chain joins TRBV20-1 and TRBJ2-1, with D possibly being TRBD2 (5 bases). The J call is uncertain, as TRBJ2-7 better fits the DNA end. The CDR3 length is 14 residues. Germline lookup yields CDR1 DFQATT and CDR2 SNEGSKA (reference sequence). This CDR3 is CSARAGIFYNEQYF. CDR3 nucleotide sequence: TGCAGTGCTAGAGCGGGAATATTCTACAATGAGCAGTACTTC.

The V gene is TRBV25-1, the J gene TRBJ2-7, with D maybe TRBD1 (5 bases). The CDR3 extends over 12 amino acids. Between the trimmed V and J ends, which lost 3 bases and 5 bases, there was a span of 8 bases. CDR1 MGHDK and CDR2 SYGVNS come from the germline V gene. In DNA form, the CDR3 reads TGTGCCAGCAGTGACCAGGGAAACGAGCAGTACTTC. It codes for CASSDQGNEQYF.

This sequence joins TRBV5-6 and TRBJ2-1; D uncertain. This CDR3 comprises 16 residues. V was pared by 0 bases and J by 8 bases, with 18 bases between. In germline, CDR1 is SGHDT, CDR2 YYEEEE. Here the CDR3 reads CASSLERRRAGDEQFF. The DNA of the CDR3 is TGTGCCAGCAGCTTGGAGAGACGAAGGGCTGGGGATGAGCAGTTCTTC.

The chain uses TRBV28 and TRBJ1-1, with unresolved D. The germline V gene has CDR1 MDHEN and CDR2 SYDVKM. V lost 6 bases to trimming and J lost 5 bases, with 22 bases between them. The CDR3 length is 16 residues. This chain's CDR3 is CASSRTPDLRVTEAFF. CDR3 nucleotides: TGTGCCAGCAGCCGCACACCCGACCTAAGAGTAACTGAAGCTTTCTTT.

The rearrangement links TRBV4-1 to TRBJ2-5; TRBD2 aligns across 12 bases. CDR1 is MGHRA, CDR2 YSYEKL, per germline. The J segment lost 11 bases and the V segment lost 2 bases, leaving 18 bases of the junction unmatched. The CDR3 extends over 18 amino acids. CDR3 bases: TGCGCCAGCAGCCAACCAAGACTAGCGGGGGCGGTGGGCAATGAGCAGTACTTC. It specifies CASSQPRLAGAVGNEQYF.

This chain links TRBV11-1 with TRBJ2-7; the match to TRBD1 covers 7 bases. Germline CDR1 is SGHAT and CDR2 is FQDESV (reference sequence). The CDR3 is 15 residues long. J gave up 3 bases and V 3 bases, and 8 bases lay outside the gene matches. This CDR3 is CASSFNRGPNYEQYF. As DNA, the CDR3 is TGTGCCAGCAGCTTCAACAGGGGACCTAACTACGAGCAGTACTTC.

V is TRBV11-2 and J is TRBJ2-7, with a weak D call TRBD2 (6 bases). Trimming took off 10 bases at V and 5 bases at J, with 15 bases between the two ends. Germline CDR1 is SGHAT and CDR2 is FQNNGV. CDR3 length: 12 residues. CDR3 bases: TGTGCCACCGCTCGGGGGTCCCACGAGCAGTACTTC. Translating it yields CATARGSHEQYF.

The J gene is TRBJ2-7, the V gene TRBV4-2; TRBD1 matches 8 bases. The J segment lost 6 bases and the V segment lost 3 bases, leaving 10 bases of the junction unmatched. Per germline, CDR1 LGHNA and CDR2 YNFKEQ. The CDR3 runs 15 residues. The CDR3 sequence is CASSQQTGEEVEQYF. CDR3 nucleotides: TGTGCCAGCAGCCAGCAGACAGGGGAGGAGGTCGAGCAGTACTTC.

V and J are TRBV29-1 and TRBJ2-7; 7 bases match TRBD1. V gave up 8 bases and J gave up 0 bases; unmatched junction bases: 16. The length of the CDR3 is 16 residues. CDR1 is SQVTM and CDR2 is ANQGSEA in the germline V gene. CDR3 bases: TGCAGCACCCCCAGGGGGTTGGGACCGAGCTCCTACGAGCAGTACTTC. Translated, it gives CSTPRGLGPSSYEQYF.

This chain links TRBV6-2 or TRBV6-3 with TRBJ2-6; 7 bases are a match to TRBD1. This CDR3 spans 18 amino acids. From germline, CDR1 is MNHEY and CDR2 SVGEGT. Germline trimming cut 6 bases from V and 3 bases from J; bases unmatched to any gene: 14. Written as DNA, the CDR3 is TGTGCCAGCAGACTCCTACTAGGGGACAGTTTTGGGGCCAACGTCCTGACTTTC. It codes for CASRLLLGDSFGANVLTF.

The chain employs TRBV5-1 and TRBJ1-4; maybe TRBD1 (5 bases). The CDR3 contains 14 residues. CDR1 and CDR2 (germline): SGHRS, YFSETQ. V dropped 2 bases and J dropped 7 bases, with 12 bases sitting between them. The CDR3 coding sequence is TGCGCCAGCAGCTTCGACTGGGGCTCTGAAAAACTGTTTTTT. Translated, it gives CASSFDWGSEKLFF.

This rearrangement joins TRBV10-3 to TRBJ2-1; D is perhaps TRBD1 (6 bases). Germline-derived CDR1 and CDR2 are ENHRY and SYGVKD. The CDR3 runs to 16 residues. Trimming shortened V by 1 base and J by 7 bases, and 17 bases separated the two germline ends. The CDR3 reads CAISEWSGKQGNEQFF. Here the CDR3 DNA reads TGTGCCATCAGTGAGTGGTCAGGCAAACAGGGTAATGAGCAGTTCTTC.

This clonotype was detected once. V gene TRBV5-5 combines with J gene TRBJ2-1; the match to TRBD2 covers 7 bases. This CDR3 comprises 15 residues. V gave up 7 bases and J gave up 3 bases; unmatched junction bases: 10. Germline lookup yields CDR1 SGHKS and CDR2 YYEKEE (reference sequence). The CDR3 loop reads CASGEGGRHYNEQFF. The CDR3 DNA follows: TGTGCCAGCGGAGAGGGAGGGAGGCACTACAATGAGCAGTTCTTC.